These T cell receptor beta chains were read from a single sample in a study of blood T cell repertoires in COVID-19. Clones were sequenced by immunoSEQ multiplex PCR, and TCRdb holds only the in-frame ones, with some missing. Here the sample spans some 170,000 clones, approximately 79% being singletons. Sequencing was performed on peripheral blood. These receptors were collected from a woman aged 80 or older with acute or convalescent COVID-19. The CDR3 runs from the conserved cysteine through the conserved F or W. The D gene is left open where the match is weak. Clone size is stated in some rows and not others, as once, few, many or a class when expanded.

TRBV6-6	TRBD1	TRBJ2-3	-	CASSRGQASSTDTQYF	TGTGCCAGCAGTCGGGGACAGGCCTCTAGCACAGATACGCAGTATTTT
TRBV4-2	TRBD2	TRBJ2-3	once	CASSQLSGLAGVTDTQYF	TGTGCCAGCAGCCAATTATCGGGACTAGCGGGGGTTACCGATACGCAGTATTTT
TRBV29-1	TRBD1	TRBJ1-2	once	CSARTGANYGYTF	TGCAGCGCCCGGACAGGGGCGAACTATGGCTACACCTTC
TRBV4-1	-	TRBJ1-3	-	CASSQGHTGNTIYF	TGCGCCAGCAGCCAAGGGCATACTGGAAACACCATATATTTT
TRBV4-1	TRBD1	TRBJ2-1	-	CASSQGFSQGDEQFF	TGCGCCAGCAGCCAAGGTTTCTCACAGGGGGATGAGCAGTTCTTC
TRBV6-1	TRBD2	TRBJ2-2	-	CASSEGLAGVAGELFF	TGTGCCAGCAGTGAAGGACTAGCGGGAGTTGCCGGGGAGCTGTTTTTT
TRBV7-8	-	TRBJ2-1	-	CASSLGVRNRVGNEQFF	TGTGCCAGCAGCTTAGGAGTCCGGAACAGGGTTGGTAATGAGCAGTTCTTC
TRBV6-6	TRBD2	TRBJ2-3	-	CASSPSGKSDTQYF	TGTGCCAGCAGCCCTAGCGGAAAATCAGATACGCAGTATTTT
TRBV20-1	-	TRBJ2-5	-	CSATSRETQYF	TGCAGCGCCACTAGTCGAGAGACCCAGTACTTC
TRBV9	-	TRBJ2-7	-	CASSARRAAAEQYF	TGTGCCAGCAGCGCCAGGAGGGCAGCGGCCGAGCAGTACTTC
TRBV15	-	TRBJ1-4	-	CATSMRVKEKLFF	TGTGCCACCAGCATGCGGGTTAAAGAAAAACTGTTTTTT
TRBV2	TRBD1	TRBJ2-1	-	CASNSQGQGQFF	TGTGCCAGCAATTCACAGGGGCAAGGGCAGTTCTTC
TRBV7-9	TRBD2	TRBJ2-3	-	CASSSLAGGYTDTQYF	TGTGCCAGCAGCTCGCTAGCGGGAGGTTATACAGATACGCAGTATTTT
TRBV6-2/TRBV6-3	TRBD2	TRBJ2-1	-	CASSFYMGSGSFDNEQFF	TGTGCCAGCAGTTTCTATATGGGTAGCGGGAGTTTCGACAATGAGCAGTTCTTC
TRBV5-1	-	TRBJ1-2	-	CASSIRPQVNYGYTF	TGCGCCAGCAGCATCCGTCCACAGGTTAACTATGGCTACACCTTC
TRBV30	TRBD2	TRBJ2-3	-	CAWSTSGGADTQYF	TGTGCCTGGAGTACTAGCGGGGGGGCAGATACGCAGTATTTT
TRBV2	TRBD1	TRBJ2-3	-	CASSDQGADTQYF	TGTGCCAGCAGTGACCAGGGGGCAGATACGCAGTATTTT
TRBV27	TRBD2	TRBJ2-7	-	CASSLRGGSAYEQYF	TGTGCCAGCAGTTTACGTGGCGGGAGCGCTTACGAGCAGTACTTC
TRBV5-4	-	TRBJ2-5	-	CASSPRQETQYF	TGTGCCAGCAGCCCCCGTCAAGAGACCCAGTACTTC
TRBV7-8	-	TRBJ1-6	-	CASSRGGKNSPLHF	TGTGCCAGCAGCCGAGGAGGGAAAAATTCACCCCTCCACTTT
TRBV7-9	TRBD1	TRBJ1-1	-	CASSFYGRGQGNTEAFF	TGTGCCAGCAGCTTCTATGGCCGGGGACAGGGGAACACTGAAGCTTTCTTT
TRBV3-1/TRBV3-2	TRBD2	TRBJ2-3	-	CASSQDSGLADLTDTQYF	TGTGCCAGCAGCCAAGATAGTGGACTAGCGGATCTCACAGATACGCAGTATTTT
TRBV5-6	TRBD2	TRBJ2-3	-	CASSSGLGADTQYF	TGTGCCAGCAGCTCGGGACTAGGAGCAGATACGCAGTATTTT
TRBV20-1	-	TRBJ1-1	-	CSASVQVNTEAFF	TGCAGTGCTAGTGTACAGGTGAACACTGAAGCTTTCTTT
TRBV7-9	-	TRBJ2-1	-	CASSGRWTTQGEQFF	TGTGCCAGCAGCGGGCGCTGGACTACCCAGGGTGAGCAGTTCTTC
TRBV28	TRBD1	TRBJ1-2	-	CASSPRDRVYGYTF	TGTGCCAGCAGTCCCAGGGACAGGGTCTATGGCTACACCTTC
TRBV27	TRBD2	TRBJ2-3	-	CASSFEGLAGGRVTDTQYF	TGTGCCAGCAGTTTTGAGGGACTAGCGGGAGGGAGGGTCACAGATACGCAGTATTTT
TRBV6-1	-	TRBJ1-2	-	CASSEALGTGRRGYTF	TGTGCCAGCAGTGAAGCGCTAGGAACAGGGCGCCGGGGCTACACCTTC
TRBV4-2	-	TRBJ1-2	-	CASSQDLRVSNYGYTF	TGTGCCAGCAGCCAAGATTTGAGGGTATCTAACTATGGCTACACCTTC